Each of the 11 T cell receptor beta chains below was sequenced from the same sample in a study of type 1 regulatory T cells (dated by TCRdb to about 2021). TCRdb names Illumina MiSeq as the instrument used. TCRdb applied fastp at Q25 and MiXCR to the public reads, then kept only in-frame beta chains. Each CDR3 protein appears once, grouped with its most common genes and DNA. The sample table records under 85,000 distinct CDR3 sequences; about 50% of these occur just once. Of the sample, less than 2.5% falls within the top ten clones. The antigens of these receptors remain unknown. The sequenced sample consisted of cultured non-Tr1 T cells, either the whole culture or a sorted T cell fraction (not recorded which). Interpreted using the paper, the cell subset or site label stands for: non-Tr1 population from the T-allo10 product. The receptors were gathered from a human donor in good health.

The chain couples TRBV5-1 to TRBJ2-5, with D possibly TRBD1 on 5 matching bases. V lost 3 bases, J lost 4 bases, and 13 bases lay in between. Germline V gene lookup returns CDR1 SGHRS and CDR2 YFSETQ. The CDR3 consists of 14 residues. The CDR3 reads CASSYGAGGETQYF. CDR3 in DNA: TGCGCCAGCAGCTATGGGGCTGGTGGAGAGACCCAGTACTTC.

The chain recombines TRBV7-2 with TRBJ1-2; TRBD1 is a possible D gene (5 bases). The germline gives CDR1 SGHTA, CDR2 FQGNSA. V was trimmed by 7 bases and J by 1 base, leaving 16 bases between them. The CDR3 length is 15 residues. The CDR3 protein is CASTPRQGRNYGYTF. The CDR3 nucleotides are TGTGCCAGCACCCCAAGGCAGGGTCGTAACTATGGCTACACCTTC.

The genes are TRBV19 and TRBJ1-2; TRBD1 matches at 7 bases. The CDR3 has 12 amino acids. CDR1 is LNHDA, CDR2 SQIVND, per germline (reference sequence). Trimming took 7 bases from V and 6 from J; bases not matched to a gene: 5. This CDR3 reads CASKDRSHGYTF. CDR3 DNA sequence: TGTGCCAGTAAGGACAGGAGCCATGGCTACACCTTC. Together with reference TRBV19 and TRBJ1-2, the CDR3 gives the full variable domain: DGGITQSPKYLFRKEGQNVTLSCEQNLNHDAMYWYRQDPGQGLRLIYYSQIVNDFQKGDIAEGYSVSREKKESFPLTVTSAQKNPTAFYLCASKDRSHGYTFGSGTRLTVV.

V gene TRBV12-3 or TRBV12-4 combines with J gene TRBJ2-3; D is uncertain. The V and J ends lost 4 bases and 2 bases respectively, with 7 bases between them. The CDR3 has 13 residues. The CDR3 DNA is TGTGCCAGCAGTTACGTTCCCACAGATACGCAGTATTTT. Its protein is CASSYVPTDTQYF.

CDR3 loop: CASSSRLGAFF. The CDR3 coding sequence is TGTGCCAGCAGTTCACGCCTCGGGGCTTTCTTT. This rearrangement joins TRBV12-3 or TRBV12-4 to TRBJ1-1; unclear D gene. V lost 4 bases to trimming and J lost 11 bases, with 11 bases between them. This CDR3 has 11 residues.

This clonotype was seen a handful of times. The V and J genes are TRBV27 and TRBJ2-6; D possibly corresponds to TRBD1 (6 bases). CDR3 length: 16 residues. CDR1 is MNHEY, CDR2 SMNVEV, per germline (reference sequence). Trimming stripped 0 bases from V and 2 bases from J, with 8 bases between. The CDR3 DNA sequence: TGTGCCAGCAGTTTATCGGCAGGGGCTGGGGCCAACGTCCTGACTTTC. Translating it yields CASSLSAGAGANVLTF.

About this clonotype: A single base separates this from a much larger clone, so it may be a read error. This chain joins TRBV19 and TRBJ2-3; TRBD1 is a possible D gene (6 bases). The length of the CDR3 is 15 residues. V was pared by 4 bases and J by 4 bases, with 15 bases between. Germline V CDR1 and CDR2: LNHDA, SQIVND (reference sequence). The CDR3 spells CASSTEVTGPDTQYF. CDR3 nucleotide sequence: TGTGCCAGTAGTACAGAAGTTACAGGGCCAGATACGCAGTATTTT.

The V call is TRBV3-1, the J call TRBJ1-3; D not certain. This CDR3 spans 16 amino acids. V lost 2 bases and J 1 base, leaving 12 bases between the germline ends. Germline V CDR1 and CDR2: LGHDT, YNNKEL (reference sequence). The chain's CDR3 is CASSQNPGGSGNTIYF. For the CDR3, the DNA is TGTGCCAGCAGCCAAAACCCTGGAGGGTCTGGAAACACCATATATTTT.

This clonotype was seen a handful of times. V is TRBV7-9 and J is TRBJ1-6, with unresolved D. There are 15 residues in the CDR3. Germline CDR1 SEHNR, CDR2 FQNEAQ (reference sequence). V lost 5 bases, J lost 6 bases, and 14 bases lay in between. The CDR3 protein is CASSPLEIGNSPLHF. Written as DNA, the CDR3 is TGTGCCAGCAGCCCCCTGGAGATCGGTAATTCACCCCTCCACTTT.

This clonotype was detected a few times. The genes are TRBV2 and TRBJ2-1, with D tentatively TRBD1 (5 bases). This CDR3 contains 12 residues. The germline V gene encodes CDR1 SNHLY and CDR2 FYNNEI. V was trimmed by 9 bases and J by 9 bases, leaving 15 bases between them. The CDR3 DNA sequence: TGTGCCAGTCGCCTTCAGGGTTCTGAGCAGTTCTTC. It yields the protein CASRLQGSEQFF.

This clonotype was counted only a few times. The chain carries TRBV7-6 and TRBJ1-1; D is ambiguous. V lost 3 bases and J lost 1, with 6 bases in between. In germline, CDR1 is SGHVS, CDR2 FNYEAQ. There are 13 residues in the CDR3. The CDR3 DNA reads as TGTGCCAGCAGCTTGGAACAGAACACTGAAGCTTTCTTT. Protein: CASSLEQNTEAFF.